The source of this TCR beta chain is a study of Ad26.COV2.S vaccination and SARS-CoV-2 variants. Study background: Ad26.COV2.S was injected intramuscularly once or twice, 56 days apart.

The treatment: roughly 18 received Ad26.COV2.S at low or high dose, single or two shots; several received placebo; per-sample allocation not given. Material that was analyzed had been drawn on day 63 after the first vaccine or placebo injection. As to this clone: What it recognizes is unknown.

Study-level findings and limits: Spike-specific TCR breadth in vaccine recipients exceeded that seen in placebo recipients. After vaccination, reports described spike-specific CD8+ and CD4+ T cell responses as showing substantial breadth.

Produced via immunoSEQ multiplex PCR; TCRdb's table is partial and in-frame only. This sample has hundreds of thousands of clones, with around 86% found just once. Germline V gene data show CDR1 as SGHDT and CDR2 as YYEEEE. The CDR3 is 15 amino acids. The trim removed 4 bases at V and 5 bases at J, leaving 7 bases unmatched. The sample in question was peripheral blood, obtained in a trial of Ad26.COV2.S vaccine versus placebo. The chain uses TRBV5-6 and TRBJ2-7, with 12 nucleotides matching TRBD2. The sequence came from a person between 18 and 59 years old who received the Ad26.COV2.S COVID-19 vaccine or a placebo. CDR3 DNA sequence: TGTGCCAGCAGCCTACGGACTAGCGGGGAGGACGAGCAGTACTTC. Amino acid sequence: CASSLRTSGEDEQYF.